The count of the clone carrying this T cell receptor beta chain is one. Its antigen is unidentified. Use of 60 Vbeta and 13 Jbeta primers characterized the PCR. Generated by immunoSEQ multiplex PCR, the TCRdb table keeps only in-frame clones and is missing some. The sample shows 110,000 or so clones, around 73% of them seen only once. The data stem from a study of cytomegalovirus exposure and HLA in healthy donors. Overall study findings and caveats: As was reported, the HLA-A and HLA-B alleles of most subjects were accurately predicted from TCR beta sequences. In terms of immune exposure information, only CMV serostatus was available.

This CDR3 region has 18 residues. V is TRBV12-2 and J is TRBJ1-6; TRBD1 reflects the table's D call only, with no check against the DNA. TRBV12-2 is a documented pseudogene. The receptor was derived from a man aged 30 to 45 in good health and CMV-seronegative. The source material was PBMCs. The CDR3 coding sequence is TGTGCAAGTCGCTTAGTGATACTGACAGGAGGTTATAATTCACCCCTCCACTTT. This gives the protein CASRLVILTGGYNSPLHF.